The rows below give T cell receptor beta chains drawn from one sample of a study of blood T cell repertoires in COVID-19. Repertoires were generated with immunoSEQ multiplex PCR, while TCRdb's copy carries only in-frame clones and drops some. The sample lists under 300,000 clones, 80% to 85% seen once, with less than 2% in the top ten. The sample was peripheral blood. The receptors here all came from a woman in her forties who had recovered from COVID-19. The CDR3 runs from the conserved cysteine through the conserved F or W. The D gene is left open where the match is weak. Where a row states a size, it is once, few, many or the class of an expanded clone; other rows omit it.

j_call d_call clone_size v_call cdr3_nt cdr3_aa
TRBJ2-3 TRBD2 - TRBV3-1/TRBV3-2 TGTGCCAGCAGCCAAGATCTCGTCCTAGCGGGGACAGATACGCAGTATTTT CASSQDLVLAGTDTQYF
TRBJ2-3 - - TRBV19 TGTGCCAGTAGTACCAGGGGAGATACGCAGTATTTT CASSTRGDTQYF
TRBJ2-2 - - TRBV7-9 TGTGCCAGCAGCTCTAGGGGAAACACCGGGGAGCTGTTTTTT CASSSRGNTGELFF
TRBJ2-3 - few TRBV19 TGTGCCAGTACCCCGACAGAGACAAGCACAGATACGCAGTATTTT CASTPTETSTDTQYF
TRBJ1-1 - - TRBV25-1 TGTGCCAGCAGGCCCGAGCCGGGGATTACTGAAGCTTTCTTT CASRPEPGITEAFF
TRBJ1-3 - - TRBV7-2 TGTGCCAGCAGCTTAGGTGGGACTCTCGGAAACACCATATATTTT CASSLGGTLGNTIYF
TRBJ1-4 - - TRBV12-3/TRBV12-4 TGTGCCAGCAGCCCAGGGAATGAAAAACTGTTTTTT CASSPGNEKLFF
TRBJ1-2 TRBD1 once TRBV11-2 TGTGCCAGCAGCCTGGGGACAGGCCGAAACACCTTC CASSLGTGRNTF
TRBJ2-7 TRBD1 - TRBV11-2 TGTGCCAGCAGCACGATCCGGGACAGGGGGCCCTACGAGCAGTACTTC CASSTIRDRGPYEQYF
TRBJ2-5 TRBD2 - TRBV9 TGTGCCAGCAGCGTGGCTGGTAGCGGGCTAGAGACCCAGTACTTC CASSVAGSGLETQYF
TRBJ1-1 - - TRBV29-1 TGCAGCGTTGAACTTAACACTGAAGCTTTCTTT CSVELNTEAFF
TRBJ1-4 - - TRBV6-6 TGTGCCAGCAGTTACTCGACAGGAGTGGAAAAACTGTTTTTT CASSYSTGVEKLFF
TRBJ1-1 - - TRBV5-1 TGCGCCAGCAGCTCAGACGGACAGTCCACTGAAGCTTTCTTT CASSSDGQSTEAFF
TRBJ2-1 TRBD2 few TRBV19 TGTGCCAGTAGTATACCTAGCGGGGGAGCCAATGAGCAGTTCTTC CASSIPSGGANEQFF